Listed below are T cell receptor beta chains from one sample, sequenced in a study of T cell repertoires in cytomegalovirus infection. TCRdb passed the reads through MiXCR, listing each CDR3 protein once. The sample contains roughly 280,000 distinct CDR3 sequences, 9.1% of which appear only once. The sequencing input was PBMCs. All receptors come from a human donor in good health (CMV status not recorded). Some clones in this sample may be carry-over from other donors' samples. CDR3s include the opening cysteine and the closing phenylalanine or tryptophan. D genes are given only for firm matches. Expanded clones are given a class, and other clones once, few, many or no size at all.

CDR3 protein | CDR3 DNA | D gene | CDR3 length | V gene | clone size | J gene
CASSSPGGPTPDTQYF | TGTGCCAGCAGCTCCCCGGGGGGGCCAACCCCAGATACGCAGTATTTT | TRBD2 | 16 | TRBV7-2 | many | TRBJ2-3
CASSLTLASKYNEQFF | TGTGCCAGCAGCTTAACTCTAGCGTCTAAATACAATGAGCAGTTCTTC | NA | 16 | TRBV7-3 | many | TRBJ2-1
CASSLGGTGSYEQYF | TGTGCCAGCAGCCTAGGAGGGACAGGGTCCTACGAGCAGTACTTC | TRBD1 | 15 | TRBV7-2 | many | TRBJ2-7
CASSQTPSYEQYF | TGTGCCAGCAGCCAAACCCCCAGTTACGAGCAGTACTTC | NA | 13 | TRBV3-1 | once | TRBJ2-7
CASSLVRSQREQYF | TGTGCCAGCAGCTTAGTTCGGAGCCAACGCGAGCAGTACTTC | NA | 14 | TRBV11-2 | NA | TRBJ2-7
CASSWAGGSSYEQYF | TGTGCCAGCAGTTGGGCGGGAGGGAGCTCCTACGAGCAGTACTTC | TRBD2 | 15 | TRBV12-3/TRBV12-4 | many | TRBJ2-7
CASSPFLQTVGNTIYF | TGTGCCAGCAGCCCCTTCTTACAAACGGTTGGAAACACCATATATTTT | NA | 16 | TRBV7-2 | many | TRBJ1-3
CATSDSGGSGMVTQYF | TGTGCCACCAGTGATTCCGGGGGAAGCGGGATGGTGACCCAGTACTTC | TRBD2 | 16 | TRBV24-1 | many | TRBJ2-5
CASRRDSGGQETQYF | TGTGCCAGCAGAAGGGACTCCGGGGGACAAGAGACCCAGTACTTC | NA | 15 | TRBV7-9 | many | TRBJ2-5
CSAPQGVGYGYTF | TGCAGTGCTCCACAGGGGGTGGGCTATGGCTACACCTTC | TRBD1 | 13 | TRBV20-1 | NA | TRBJ1-2
CASSFRRTAVTGELFF | TGTGCCAGCAGTTTCAGGAGAACCGCTGTCACCGGGGAGCTGTTTTTT | NA | 16 | TRBV28 | NA | TRBJ2-2
CASGLVLPQGAREQFF | TGTGCTAGTGGTTTGGTACTCCCCCAGGGTGCGCGTGAGCAGTTCTTC | NA | 16 | TRBV12-5 | NA | TRBJ2-1
CASSSRGQYNQPQHF | TGTGCCAGCAGTTCCCGGGGACAGTACAATCAGCCCCAGCATTTT | TRBD1 | 15 | TRBV6-2/TRBV6-3 | few | TRBJ1-5
CASSLPGGYGDTIYF | TGTGCCAGCAGCCTGCCCGGGGGCTACGGTGACACCATATATTTT | NA | 15 | TRBV7-2 | many | TRBJ1-3
CATSGFGTGSTGELFF | TGTGCCACCAGCGGGTTTGGGACAGGGTCCACCGGGGAGCTGTTTTTT | TRBD1 | 16 | TRBV24-1 | many | TRBJ2-2